This T cell receptor (beta chain) is drawn from a study of memory CD4+ T cells and cytomegalovirus serostatus. Single viable CD3+CD4+CD8-CD45RO+ cells were sorted as the memory CD4+ T cells. Method: immunoSEQ multiplex PCR; TCRdb's copy keeps in-frame clones and lacks some. The sample shows 45,000 to 50,000 clones, 60% to 80% of them seen only once. Trimming pared 1 base from V and 0 bases from J, leaving 7 bases between. The CDR3 covers 16 residues. Germline V gene lookup returns CDR1 SGHTA and CDR2 FQGNSA. This clone showed up just a few times. This clonotype was obtained from an adult in good health and CMV-seronegative. The sequencing input was memory CD4+ T cells from blood. The J gene is TRBJ2-6, the V gene TRBV7-2; D not resolved. The CDR3, as DNA: TGTGCCAGCAGCTTAGATGCAGGCTCTGGGGCCAACGTCCTGACTTTC. Translating it yields CASSLDAGSGANVLTF. Full variable domain (rest looked up from reference TRBV7-2 and TRBJ2-6): GAGVSQSPSNKVTEKGKDVELRCDPISGHTALYWYRQSLGQGLEFLIYFQGNSAPDKSGLPSDRFSAERTGGSVSTLTIQRTQQEDSAVYLCASSLDAGSGANVLTFGAGSRLTVL.